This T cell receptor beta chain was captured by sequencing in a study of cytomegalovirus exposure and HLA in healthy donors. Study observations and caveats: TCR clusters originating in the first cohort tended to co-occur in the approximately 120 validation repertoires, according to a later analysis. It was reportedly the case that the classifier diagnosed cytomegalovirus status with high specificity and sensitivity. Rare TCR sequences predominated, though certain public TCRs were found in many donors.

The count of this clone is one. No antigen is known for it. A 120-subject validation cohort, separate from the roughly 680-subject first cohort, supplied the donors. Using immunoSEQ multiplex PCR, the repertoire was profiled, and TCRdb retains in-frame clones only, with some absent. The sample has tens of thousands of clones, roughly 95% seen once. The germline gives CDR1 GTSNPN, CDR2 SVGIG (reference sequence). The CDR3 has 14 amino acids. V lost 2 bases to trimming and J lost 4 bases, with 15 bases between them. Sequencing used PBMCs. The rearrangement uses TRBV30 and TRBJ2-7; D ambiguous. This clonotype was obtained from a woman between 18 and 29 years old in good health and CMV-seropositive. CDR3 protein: CAWSSFRRIYEQYF. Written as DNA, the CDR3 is TGTGCCTGGAGTAGCTTCCGGAGAATATACGAGCAGTACTTC.